The T cell receptor beta chain described here comes from a study of cytomegalovirus exposure and HLA in healthy donors. This clone has a handful of counts. Its antigen is unknown. CDR1 is SGDLS and CDR2 is YYNGEE in the germline V gene. This CDR3 is built from 16 residues. With 1 base clipped from V and 7 bases from J, the junction kept 6 bases outside the gene matches. General study points: In vitro work confirmed that a few CMV-associated chains recognize CMV antigens.

PCR used 60 Vbeta primers and 13 Jbeta primers. In the original processing: An analysis performed later counted about 80 million unique TCR beta chains (roughly 11 million of them shared). Measured with immunoSEQ multiplex PCR; TCRdb has only the in-frame clones, and not every one. V and J calls plus clone size are reproduced from that table; the DNA served to infer D and trimming. The repertoire holds 110,000 to 150,000 clones, with 65% to 75% as singletons. The V and J genes are TRBV9 and TRBJ2-1, with 12 bases that match TRBD2. The sequencing input was PBMCs. This TCR derives from a man in his 60s in good health and CMV-seronegative. CDR3: CASSVQLAGGRNEQFF. The CDR3 coding sequence is TGTGCCAGCAGCGTACAACTAGCGGGAGGTAGGAATGAGCAGTTCTTC.